This T cell receptor (beta chain) was profiled in a study of blood T cell repertoires in COVID-19. Study details: The study drew acute and convalescent COVID-19 samples from the United States, Italy and Spain.

Authors' analysis steps: Amplification from reference gene primers served as the basis for estimated nucleated cell counts. Assay used: immunoSEQ multiplex PCR; TCRdb lists only in-frame clones, some missing. V and J calls and clone size follow that table, whereas D and trimming were derived from the DNA. The profile shows 65,000 or so clones, 85% to 90% of them singletons. This clone was seen only once. The specimen was peripheral blood. The TCR sequence derives from a man between 50 and 59 years old with active COVID-19.

CDR3 in DNA: TGTGCCAGCAGTCGGACTAGCGGGGGGGAAGGGAGGAATGAGCAGTTCTTC. As protein: CASSRTSGGEGRNEQFF. V is TRBV27 and J is TRBJ2-1; 15 bases agree with TRBD2. This CDR3 comprises 17 residues. J lost 7 bases, V lost 5 bases, and 9 bases had no gene match. Germline CDR1 reads MNHEY; CDR2 reads SMNVEV (reference sequence).